This TCR beta chain was documented in a study of T cells in Graves' hyperthyroidism and ophthalmopathy. Of note for this clonotype: Its matching antigen is unknown.

General study points: Ophthalmopathy was identified by the model a median around 6 months ahead of onset.

RNA transcripts served as the template for amplifying TCR beta CDR3 regions. When the TCR CDR3 underwent first-round RT-PCR, the HTBI primer set was used. TCRdb reanalysed the multiplex PCR reads using MiXCR and keeps one entry per CDR3 protein. The table shows roughly 800,000 distinct CDR3 sequences, with about 38% occurring only once. Unmatched junction bases numbered 8, after V lost 1 base and J lost 4 bases. This CDR3 has 16 amino acids. Germline CDR1 is LNHDA and CDR2 is SQIVND (reference sequence). Graves' hyperthyroidism without ophthalmopathy progression within 18 months was termed stable. On the basis of clinical symptoms, serum thyroxine and TRAb, thyroid ultrasound and orbital computed tomography, diagnoses were made. 9.5 to 10 ml fresh peripheral blood yielded the PBMCs.

Sequenced material: blood. The sequence came from a man aged 18 to 29 with Graves' hyperthyroidism. This chain uses TRBV19 with TRBJ2-5; 8 bases match TRBD2. The CDR3 reads CASSIGGSGGLETQYF. The CDR3 DNA reads as TGTGCCAGTAGTATAGGGGGCTCGGGAGGGTTAGAGACCCAGTACTTC. Supplemented by reference TRBV19 and TRBJ2-5, the full variable domain reads DGGITQSPKYLFRKEGQNVTLSCEQNLNHDAMYWYRQDPGQGLRLIYYSQIVNDFQKGDIAEGYSVSREKKESFPLTVTSAQKNPTAFYLCASSIGGSGGLETQYFGPGTRLLVL.